The T cell receptor beta chain under discussion was sequenced for a study of T cell changes during pregnancy in multiple sclerosis. The data were produced by immunoSEQ multiplex PCR, yet TCRdb's version contains in-frame clones alone and is incomplete. The sample records roughly 48,000 clones, around 90% being singletons. This receptor was obtained from a female donor with multiple sclerosis, enrolled in a pregnancy study. This sample comprised CD4+ T cells from peripheral blood mononuclear cells, obtained in the second trimester of pregnancy.

The CDR3 loop is CASSWGQNTEAFF. The CDR3 DNA is TGTGCCAGCAGCTGGGGGCAAAACACTGAAGCTTTCTTT. V is TRBV2 and J is TRBJ1-1, with D possibly matching TRBD1 (6 bases). CDR1 and CDR2 from the germline V gene are SNHLY and FYNNEI. This CDR3 is built from 13 residues. With 6 bases removed from V and 2 bases from J, the gap between germline ends came to 10 bases.